This T cell receptor (beta chain) was recorded in a study of Ad26.COV2.S vaccination and SARS-CoV-2 variants. Across the study: Of the COV1001 trial arms, the Ad26.COV2.S arm included the donor.

Treatment here: roughly 20 received Ad26.COV2.S at low or high dose, single or two shots; roughly five received placebo; per-sample allocation not given. Material that was analyzed had been drawn on day 63 after the first vaccine or placebo injection. Study-wide results and caveats: Recipients of vaccine and of placebo showed similar breadth of their non-spike TCR repertoires.

Comments on this clone: Its cognate antigen is unknown.

Assay: immunoSEQ multiplex PCR; the TCRdb copy retains only in-frame clones and omits some. Among some 350,000 clones listed, roughly 81% were seen once. The V end was cut by 3 bases, the J end by 5 bases, with 11 bases between. CDR1 ENHRY and CDR2 SYGVKD come from the germline V gene. The CDR3 loop spans 15 amino acids. This specimen was peripheral blood, taken in a trial of Ad26.COV2.S vaccine versus placebo. J is TRBJ1-6 and V is TRBV10-3; D might be TRBD1 (6 bases). This sequence was found in a person between 18 and 59 years old who received the Ad26.COV2.S COVID-19 vaccine or a placebo. The CDR3 DNA follows: TGTGCCATCAGTGACTCGGGGGCGGATAATTCACCCCTCCACTTT. Encoded protein: CAISDSGADNSPLHF.